The 28 T cell receptor beta chains below all came from one sample that was sequenced in a study of vaccination and CD4 T cells after COVID-19. Noted treatment: roughly ten-day PBMC culture with coronavirus spike peptide pools or control peptides (ViraFEST assay). The unexposed donor gave CD4+ T cells before the COVID-19 pandemic (2011-2018). The antigens for these receptors are not known. Sequencing of DNA taken from cultured CD4+ T cells relied on the Oncomine TCR Beta short-read assay. TCRdb re-analysed the PCR reads in MiXCR, keeping a single row per CDR3 protein. The repertoire consists of thousands of distinct CDR3 sequences, with roughly two fifths occurring once and the leading ten covering under 35%. Source material: CD4+ T cells from blood, cultured in vitro. The receptors here all came from a human donor in good health.

In its sample, this clonotype was seen once. The gene calls are TRBV5-1 and TRBJ1-6; TRBD1 is a possible D gene (6 bases). The CDR3 is made up of 14 amino acids. Looked up from germline, CDR1 is SGHRS and CDR2 is YFSETQ. V shed 0 bases and J shed 8 bases, with 9 bases lying between them. For the CDR3, the DNA is TGCGCCAGCAGCTTGGGACAGGCGCATTCACCCCTCCACTTT. This gives the protein CASSLGQAHSPLHF.

This clonotype appeared a few times. The chain joins TRBV6-5 to TRBJ1-1; TRBD1 might be the D (5 bases). Trimming took off 2 bases at V and 0 bases at J, with 13 bases between the two ends. The germline V gene encodes CDR1 MNHEY and CDR2 SVGAGI. This CDR3 is 16 amino acids long. CDR3 bases: TGTGCCAGCAGTTACGGCACGGGGGGGTTGAACACTGAAGCTTTCTTT. It codes for CASSYGTGGLNTEAFF.

This clonotype was seen more than once but under ten times. The rearrangement uses TRBV20-1 and TRBJ1-6, with D unresolved. The CDR3 sequence is 14 residues long. V lost 3 bases, J lost 7 bases, and 13 bases lay in between. Germline-derived CDR1 and CDR2 are DFQATT and SNEGSKA (reference sequence). CDR3 residues: CSARGSPWNSPLHF. The CDR3 DNA reads TGCAGTGCTAGGGGCTCCCCTTGGAATTCACCCCTCCACTTT.

The CDR3 bases are TGTGCCAGCAGCTGGACAGATGGAGACACTGAAGCTTTCTTT. Protein: CASSWTDGDTEAFF. The V gene is TRBV7-9, the J gene TRBJ1-1; a possible D gene is TRBD1 (6 bases). CDR1 is SEHNR, CDR2 FQNEAQ, per germline (reference sequence). The CDR3 has 14 residues. Trimming removed 4 bases from V and 3 bases from J, with 12 bases in between.

This chain joins TRBV28 and TRBJ1-2; D is perhaps TRBD1 (5 bases). This CDR3 region has 13 residues. V lost 6 bases to trimming and J lost 8 bases, with 16 bases between them. From germline, CDR1 is MDHEN and CDR2 SYDVKM. In DNA form, the CDR3 reads TGTGCCAGCAGCTATGACAGTAAAGGCGGCTACACCTTC. Encoded protein: CASSYDSKGGYTF.

The V and J genes are TRBV11-1 and TRBJ1-2, with no clear D. The CDR3 extends over 12 amino acids. CDR1 is SGHAT, CDR2 FQDESV, per germline (reference sequence). V gave up 3 bases and J gave up 5 bases, with 7 bases separating them. The CDR3 sequence is CASSFEGYGYTF. DNA for the CDR3: TGTGCCAGCAGCTTTGAGGGTTATGGCTACACCTTC.

This clonotype was observed a few times. The CDR3 loop is CSAHRTGGAFF. CDR3 DNA sequence: TGCAGTGCTCACCGGACTGGCGGAGCTTTCTTT. The V call is TRBV20-1, the J call TRBJ1-1; D gene unclear. CDR1 and CDR2 from the germline V gene are DFQATT and SNEGSKA (reference sequence). Trimming left V 5 bases short and J 10 bases short, with 14 bases between. The CDR3 runs to 11 residues.

The chain combines TRBV12-2 with TRBJ2-3; the table's TRBD2 call for D was not verified on the DNA. TRBV12-2 is a listed pseudogene. The CDR3 consists of 15 residues. The CDR3: CASRPTSGGEDTQYF. CDR3 nucleotides: TGTGCAAGTCGCCCGACTAGCGGGGGGGAAGATACGCAGTATTTT.

The rearrangement joins TRBV5-1 to TRBJ2-7; D remains ambiguous. CDR1 is SGHRS, CDR2 YFSETQ, per germline. The V and J ends lost 1 base and 4 bases respectively, with 12 bases between them. This CDR3 comprises 14 residues. DNA for the CDR3: TGCGCCAGCAGCTTGTCCCGCCCGCGGTACGAGCAGTACTTC. Protein sequence: CASSLSRPRYEQYF.

The rearrangement uses TRBV5-8 and TRBJ2-7; no reliable D call. The V end lost 0 bases, the J end lost 4 bases, and 8 bases lay between the germline ends. This CDR3 spans 13 amino acids. CDR1 and CDR2 (germline): SGHTS, YDEGEE. CDR3 sequence reads: CASSLGGYYEQYF. The CDR3 nucleotides read TGTGCCAGCAGCTTGGGAGGCTATTACGAGCAGTACTTC.

This clonotype has more than one count but fewer than ten. The CDR3 protein is CASLRTRTNYGYTF. The CDR3 DNA is TGTGCCAGCCTACGCACTAGAACTAACTATGGCTACACCTTC. The J gene is TRBJ1-2, the V gene TRBV2; D is ambiguous. V was trimmed by 8 bases and J by 0 bases, leaving 13 bases between them. CDR1 and CDR2 (germline): SNHLY, FYNNEI. There are 14 residues in the CDR3.

This clonotype was detected only a few times. V is TRBV6-5 and J is TRBJ1-5; 7 positions match TRBD1. Germline lookup yields CDR1 MNHEY and CDR2 SVGAGI. There are 14 residues in the CDR3. With V trimmed by 4 bases and J by 7 bases, 7 bases remained unmatched. CDR3 amino acids: CASSLQGTTQPQHF. CDR3 nucleotides: TGTGCCAGCAGTTTACAGGGGACTACACAGCCCCAGCATTTT.

This CDR3 reads CASSTRTGSNQPQHF. Here the CDR3 DNA reads TGTGCCAGCAGTACACGGACGGGTAGCAATCAGCCCCAGCATTTT. This chain joins TRBV12-3 or TRBV12-4 and TRBJ1-5; D is unresolved. Trimming took off 5 bases at V and 0 bases at J, with 11 bases between the two ends. The CDR3 has 15 residues.

The sample holds a few counts of this clonotype. This chain uses TRBV6-1 with TRBJ1-1; tentative D call: TRBD1 (6 bases). The V and J ends lost 5 bases and 5 bases respectively, with 12 bases between them. Germline assignment: CDR1 MNHNS and CDR2 SASEGT. This CDR3 has 13 residues. The CDR3 loop reads CASSNDRWTEAFF. The CDR3, as DNA: TGTGCCAGCAGTAACGACAGGTGGACTGAAGCTTTCTTT.

This sequence joins TRBV15 and TRBJ1-1; the match to TRBD1 covers 8 bases. The CDR3 has 14 amino acids. Germline values: CDR1 LNHNV, CDR2 YYDKDF (reference sequence). After removal of 5 bases from V and 5 bases from J, the junction contained 7 bases not matched to a gene. This CDR3 is CATSHPRGRTEAFF. CDR3 DNA: TGTGCCACCAGCCATCCCAGGGGGCGGACTGAAGCTTTCTTT. The full variable domain, in which reference TRBV15 and TRBJ1-1 provide the parts outside the CDR3, is DAMVIQNPRYQVTQFGKPVTLSCSQTLNHNVMYWYQQKSSQAPKLLFHYYDKDFNNEADTPDNFQSRRPNTSFCFLDIRSPGLGDTAMYLCATSHPRGRTEAFFGQGTRLTVV.

This rearrangement joins TRBV2 to TRBJ1-2; no firm D call. This CDR3 contains 14 residues. Deletions cut 2 bases from V and 0 bases from J, with 7 bases between. The germline gives CDR1 SNHLY, CDR2 FYNNEI. DNA for the CDR3: TGTGCCAGCAGTGAAAACTCATCTAACTATGGCTACACCTTC. Amino acids: CASSENSSNYGYTF.

V is TRBV5-1 and J is TRBJ1-1; 7 positions match TRBD1. This CDR3 spans 14 amino acids. Germline-derived CDR1 and CDR2 are SGHRS and YFSETQ. The V and J ends lost 4 bases and 3 bases, in that order; junction bases with no gene match: 6. This CDR3 reads CASSRGLGDTEAFF. The CDR3 coding sequence is TGCGCCAGCAGCAGGGGGCTTGGGGACACTGAAGCTTTCTTT.

The chain is built from TRBV7-2 and TRBJ2-1; TRBD1 might be the D (5 bases). The germline V gene encodes CDR1 SGHTA and CDR2 FQGNSA. This CDR3 is built from 13 residues. V was trimmed by 0 bases and J by 7 bases, leaving 7 bases between them. In nucleotides, the CDR3 is TGTGCCAGCAGCTTAGCCAGGGCGAATGAGCAGTTCTTC. Protein product: CASSLARANEQFF.

This clonotype came up a few times. The chain joins TRBV6-5 to TRBJ2-7, with 9 positions matching TRBD1. The CDR3 runs 14 residues. CDR1 and CDR2 from the germline V gene are MNHEY and SVGAGI. V was clipped by 4 bases and J by 7 bases; unmatched bases: 8. DNA of the CDR3: TGTGCCAGCAGTTCCCGGACAGGGGAGTGGGAGCAGTACTTC. Its translation: CASSSRTGEWEQYF.

The chain joins TRBV20-1 to TRBJ2-1; TRBD2 matches 8 bases. The CDR3 consists of 14 residues. Germline trimming cut 4 bases from V and 5 bases from J; bases unmatched to any gene: 7. Germline-derived CDR1 and CDR2 are DFQATT and SNEGSKA (reference sequence). The CDR3 sequence is CSAIRGLGDNEQFF. The CDR3 DNA sequence: TGCAGTGCTATCCGGGGACTAGGGGACAATGAGCAGTTCTTC.

Notes on this clonotype: One junction end does not reproduce the germline sequence, and a read error may be involved. The V gene is TRBV7-7, the J gene TRBJ2-5; 8 bases fit TRBD2. The CDR3 has 13 amino acids. Germline CDR1 is SSHAT and CDR2 is FNYEAQ (reference sequence). The CDR3 protein is CASSLADGGEAYF. The CDR3 region has the DNA TGTGCTAGCAGCTTAGCGGACGGGGGGGAGGCGTACTTC.

A few counts support this clonotype. This chain uses TRBV7-3 with TRBJ1-1; D is uncertain. V lost 2 bases and J 6 bases, leaving 19 bases between the germline ends. Germline values: CDR1 SGHTA, CDR2 FQGTGA. The CDR3 is 16 residues long. CDR3 residues: CASSLQGVKNGAEAFF. CDR3 sequence (DNA): TGTGCCAGCAGCTTACAAGGTGTCAAAAACGGGGCTGAAGCTTTCTTT.

This clonotype was detected only once. CDR3 in DNA: TGTGCCAGCAGTTACGGGGTGCAGGGAAACACCATATATTTT. Translation gives CASSYGVQGNTIYF. The chain employs TRBV6-5 and TRBJ1-3; D gene unclear. This CDR3 region has 14 residues. Trimming took 2 bases from V and 4 from J, leaving 9 bases between them. Germline CDR1 is MNHEY and CDR2 is SVGAGI.

This sequence joins TRBV6-1 and TRBJ1-2, with 10 bases identical to TRBD1. The CDR3 sequence is 16 residues long. CDR1 MNHNS and CDR2 SASEGT come from the germline V gene. J gave up 4 bases and V 8 bases, and 13 bases lay outside the gene matches. The CDR3, as DNA: TGTGCCAGCCGCCTTCTCGGGGGACAGGGGCTCTATGGCTACACCTTC. It specifies CASRLLGGQGLYGYTF.

This clonotype is hyperexpanded. The J gene is TRBJ1-2, the V gene TRBV21-1. TRBV21-1 counts as a pseudogene. The CDR3 has 14 residues. The CDR3 loop reads CASSKGSHSHGYTF. The CDR3, as DNA: TGTGCCAGCAGCAAAGGATCCCACAGCCATGGCTACACCTTC.

This clonotype was seen a handful of times. The chain is built from TRBV7-2 and TRBJ1-2, with 7 bases that match TRBD1. Germline CDR1 reads SGHTA; CDR2 reads FQGNSA. Unmatched junction bases numbered 4, after V lost 4 bases and J lost 5 bases. CDR3 length equals 13 residues. CDR3 in DNA: TGTGCCAGCAGCTCGGACAGGCAGTATGGCTACACCTTC. Translation gives CASSSDRQYGYTF.

The V and J genes are TRBV11-3 and TRBJ2-7; TRBD1 might be the D (5 bases). From germline, CDR1 is SGHNT and CDR2 YENEEA. V lost 0 bases, J lost 3 bases, and 9 bases lay in between. The CDR3 has 14 residues. DNA of the CDR3: TGTGCCAGCAGCTTAGATGGCCAGGGCTACGAGCAGTACTTC. This encodes CASSLDGQGYEQYF.

This chain connects TRBV5-6 to TRBJ2-7; TRBD1 aligns across 7 bases. CDR3 size: 11 residues. V shed 4 bases and J 11 bases; nucleotides not matched to a gene: 6. Germline V gene lookup returns CDR1 SGHDT and CDR2 YYEEEE. CDR3 coding DNA: TGTGCCAGCAGCCTCCGGGACAGAGAGTACTTC. Translating gives CASSLRDREYF. Together with reference TRBV5-6 and TRBJ2-7, the CDR3 gives the full variable domain: DAGVTQSPTHLIKTRGQQVTLRCSPKSGHDTVSWYQQALGQGPQFIFQYYEEEERQRGNFPDRFSGHQFPNYSSELNVNALLLGDSALYLCASSLRDREYFGPGTRLTVT.